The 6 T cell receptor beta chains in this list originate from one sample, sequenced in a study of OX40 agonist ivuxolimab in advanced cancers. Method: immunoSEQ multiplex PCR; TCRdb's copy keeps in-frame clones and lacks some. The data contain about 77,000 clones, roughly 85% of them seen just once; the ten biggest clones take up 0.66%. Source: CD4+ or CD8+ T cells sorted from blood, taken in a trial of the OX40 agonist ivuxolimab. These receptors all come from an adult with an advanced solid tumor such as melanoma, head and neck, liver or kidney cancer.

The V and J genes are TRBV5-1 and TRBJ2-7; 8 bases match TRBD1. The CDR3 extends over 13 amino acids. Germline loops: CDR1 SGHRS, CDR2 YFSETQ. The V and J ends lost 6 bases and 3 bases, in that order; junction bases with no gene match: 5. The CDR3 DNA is TGCGCCAGCACGACAGGGGTCGGCTACGAGCAGTACTTC. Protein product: CASTTGVGYEQYF. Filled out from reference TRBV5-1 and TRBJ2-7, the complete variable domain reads KAGVTQTPRYLIKTRGQQVTLSCSPISGHRSVSWYQQTPGQGLQFLFEYFSETQRNKGNFPGRFSGRQFSNSRSEMNVSTLELGDSALYLCASTTGVGYEQYFGPGTRLTVT.

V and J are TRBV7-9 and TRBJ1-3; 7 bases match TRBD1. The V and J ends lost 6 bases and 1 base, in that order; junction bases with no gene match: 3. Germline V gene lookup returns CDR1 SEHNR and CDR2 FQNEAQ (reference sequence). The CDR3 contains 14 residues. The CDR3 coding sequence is TGTGCCAGCAGTTCCAGGGGGTCTGGAAACACCATATATTTT. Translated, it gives CASSSRGSGNTIYF.

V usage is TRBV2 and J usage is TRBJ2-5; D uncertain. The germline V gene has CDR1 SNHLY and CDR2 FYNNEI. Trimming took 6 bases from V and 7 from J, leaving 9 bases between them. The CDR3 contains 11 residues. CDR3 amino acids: CASSAKGTQYF. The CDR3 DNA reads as TGTGCCAGCAGCGCAAAAGGGACCCAGTACTTC.

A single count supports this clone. CDR3 amino acids: CASSWGTSGGSDTQYF. CDR3 nucleotides: TGTGCCAGCAGCTGGGGGACTAGCGGGGGCTCGGATACGCAGTATTTT. The rearrangement uses TRBV7-2 and TRBJ2-3; TRBD2 agrees at 14 bases. V gave up 4 bases and J gave up 6 bases; unmatched junction bases: 6. The germline V gene has CDR1 SGHTA and CDR2 FQGNSA. The CDR3 extends over 16 amino acids. Full variable domain (missing parts from reference TRBV7-2 and TRBJ2-3): GAGVSQSPSNKVTEKGKDVELRCDPISGHTALYWYRQSLGQGLEFLIYFQGNSAPDKSGLPSDRFSAERTGGSVSTLTIQRTQQEDSAVYLCASSWGTSGGSDTQYFGPGTRLTVL.

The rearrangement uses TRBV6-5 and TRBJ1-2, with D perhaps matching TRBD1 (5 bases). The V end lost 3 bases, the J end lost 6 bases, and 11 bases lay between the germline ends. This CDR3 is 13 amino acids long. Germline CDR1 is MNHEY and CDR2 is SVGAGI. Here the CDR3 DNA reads TGTGCCAGCAGTTATATAGGGACCCATGGCTACACCTTC. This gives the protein CASSYIGTHGYTF.

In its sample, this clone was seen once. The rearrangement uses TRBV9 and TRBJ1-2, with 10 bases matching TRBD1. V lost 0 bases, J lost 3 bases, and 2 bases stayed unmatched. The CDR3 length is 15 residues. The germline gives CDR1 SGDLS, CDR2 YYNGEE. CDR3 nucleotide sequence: TGTGCCAGCAGCGTAGGACAGGGGGCTTACTATGGCTACACCTTC. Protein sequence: CASSVGQGAYYGYTF.